The 9 T cell receptor beta chains given below trace back to one sample, sequenced in a study of brain metastases from non-small cell lung cancer. Assay used: immunoSEQ multiplex PCR; TCRdb lists only in-frame clones, some missing. This sample carries roughly 14,000 clones, over 80% of them seen once, and the ten largest clones take 7.5% to 9.5%. The sequencing input was primary lung tumor tissue. These receptors originate from a donor at least 40 years old with non-small cell lung cancer.

The V gene is TRBV5-1, the J gene TRBJ2-7; 7 bases are shared with TRBD1. Looked up from germline, CDR1 is SGHRS and CDR2 is YFSETQ. The V and J ends lost 1 base and 5 bases, in that order; junction bases with no gene match: 3. The length of the CDR3 is 13 residues. CDR3 amino acids: CASSLTGADEQYF. The CDR3 DNA reads as TGCGCCAGCAGCTTGACAGGGGCCGACGAGCAGTACTTC.

The gene calls are TRBV7-9 and TRBJ1-3, with D perhaps matching TRBD1 (5 bases). Germline CDR1 reads SEHNR; CDR2 reads FQNEAQ (reference sequence). The CDR3 sequence is 16 residues long. V was clipped by 2 bases and J by 4 bases, with 15 bases between them. CDR3 residues: CASSLSSGVEGNTIYF. The CDR3 nucleotides are TGTGCCAGCAGCTTATCCTCGGGGGTAGAGGGAAACACCATATATTTT.

The chain couples TRBV29-1 to TRBJ1-1; D remains ambiguous. Per the germline V gene, CDR1 is SQVTM and CDR2 is ANQGSEA. Trimming cost V 1 base and J 0 bases, with 12 bases left between them. The CDR3 has 15 residues. The CDR3 loop is CSVEVGPGMNTEAFF. The CDR3 DNA reads as TGCAGCGTTGAAGTAGGGCCAGGCATGAACACTGAAGCTTTCTTT.

The chain links TRBV20-1 to TRBJ2-5; D unclear. Per germline, CDR1 DFQATT and CDR2 SNEGSKA (reference sequence). V lost 3 bases and J lost 5, with 10 bases in between. The CDR3 length is 12 residues. CDR3 DNA sequence: TGCAGTGCTAGTCAAGCGCGGGAGACCCAGTACTTC. As protein: CSASQARETQYF.

This chain joins TRBV19 and TRBJ1-4; D remains ambiguous. Trimming removed 3 bases from V and 2 bases from J, with 10 bases in between. The CDR3 spans 15 residues. Per germline, CDR1 LNHDA and CDR2 SQIVND (reference sequence). Here the CDR3 DNA reads TGTGCCAGTAGTATTTCGGCAGCGACTAATGAAAAACTGTTTTTT. This codes for CASSISAATNEKLFF.

This clone was recorded only once. The gene calls are TRBV6-5 and TRBJ1-1, with a weak D call TRBD1 (6 bases). V was pared by 4 bases and J by 4 bases, with 10 bases between. In germline, CDR1 is MNHEY, CDR2 SVGAGI. CDR3 size: 13 residues. The CDR3 spells CASSSGGGTEAFF. DNA for the CDR3: TGTGCCAGCAGTTCAGGAGGGGGCACTGAAGCTTTCTTT.

V and J are TRBV19 and TRBJ1-1, with D possibly matching TRBD1 (5 bases). Trimming removed 0 bases from V and 7 bases from J, with 9 bases in between. There are 13 residues in the CDR3. Germline CDR1 is LNHDA and CDR2 is SQIVND (reference sequence). The CDR3 protein is CASSIEGQGEAFF. As DNA, the CDR3 is TGTGCCAGTAGTATAGAGGGGCAGGGTGAAGCTTTCTTT.

This sequence joins TRBV29-1 and TRBJ1-2; tentatively, D is TRBD1 (6 bases). CDR1 is SQVTM, CDR2 ANQGSEA, per germline. The CDR3 totals 12 residues. V lost 6 bases and J lost 4, with 12 bases in between. The CDR3 bases are TGCAGCGTAGAACAGGGAGTCTATGGCTACACCTTC. This encodes CSVEQGVYGYTF.

The chain employs TRBV7-9 and TRBJ2-6; D unresolved. Per the germline V gene, CDR1 is SEHNR and CDR2 is FQNEAQ (reference sequence). The CDR3 is made up of 13 amino acids. Trimming took 8 bases from V and 0 from J, leaving 5 bases between them. The CDR3 nucleotides are TGTGCCAGCTCGGACTCTGGGGCCAACGTCCTGACTTTC. Translating it yields CASSDSGANVLTF.